The present T cell receptor (beta chain) was sequenced within a study of human T cells and chemical hapten exposure. Time point given: patch test 3, about 24 weeks after DPC sensitization. Treatment denoted: therapeutic diphenylcyclopropenone sensitization with weekly scalp DPC. Before extraction, the whole blood was not fractionated, and total RNA was taken from it. MiXCR, applied by TCRdb to the RACE reads, yields one record per CDR3 protein. The data contain tens of thousands of distinct CDR3 sequences, about 13% of them singletons. This clonotype was found a few times. Trimming removed 6 bases at V and 0 bases at J, with 8 bases between. The CDR3 loop spans 13 amino acids. The germline gives CDR1 SNHLY, CDR2 FYNNEI.

This receptor was obtained from a woman aged 35 to 49 with alopecia areata. Some clones in this sample may be carry-over from other donors' samples. The chain links TRBV2 to TRBJ1-2, with D perhaps matching TRBD1 (5 bases). Material: whole blood, obtained in connection with sensitization to the hapten diphenylcyclopropenone (DPC). CDR3 bases: TGTGCCAGCAGGGAACAGGCTAACTATGGCTACACCTTC. It specifies CASREQANYGYTF.